The T cell receptor (beta chain) described here comes from a study of blood T cell repertoires in COVID-19. Data came from immunoSEQ multiplex PCR; TCRdb stores just in-frame clones and leaves some out. The sample has roughly 100,000 clones; around 85% are singletons. Trimming pared 5 bases from V and 7 bases from J, leaving 18 bases between. Germline assignment: CDR1 SGHTA and CDR2 FQGNSA. The CDR3 length is 14 residues. The sequence was collected from a woman in her seventies with active or convalescent COVID-19. The sequenced sample was peripheral blood. The rearrangement joins TRBV7-2 to TRBJ2-7; D is unresolved. CDR3 residues: CASSPLLGVREQYF. The CDR3 region has the DNA TGTGCCAGCAGCCCTCTCCTCGGAGTAAGGGAGCAGTACTTC. Filled out from reference TRBV7-2 and TRBJ2-7, the complete variable domain reads GAGVSQSPSNKVTEKGKDVELRCDPISGHTALYWYRQSLGQGLEFLIYFQGNSAPDKSGLPSDRFSAERTGGSVSTLTIQRTQQEDSAVYLCASSPLLGVREQYFGPGTRLTVT.